Listed here is a single T cell receptor (beta chain). This specimen belongs to a study of CD8 T cells in ankylosing spondylitis. Germline V gives CDR1 SGHTA, CDR2 FQGNSA. This CDR3 region has 14 residues. V lost 4 bases and J lost 2; bases outside the gene matches: 4. TCRdb redid the calling of the 5' RACE reads with MiXCR, one entry per CDR3 protein. The sample records roughly 130,000 distinct CDR3 sequences, approximately 9.2% being singletons. V gene TRBV7-2 combines with J gene TRBJ2-5; 7 bases align to TRBD1. The sequencing input was synovial fluid, either unsorted or a sorted T cell fraction (not recorded which). The source of this sequence is a male donor with ankylosing spondylitis. Here the CDR3 reads CASSSLGQQETQYF. For the CDR3, the DNA is TGTGCCAGCAGCTCCTTGGGACAGCAAGAGACCCAGTACTTC.